The rows below give T cell receptor beta chains drawn from one sample of a study of T cells in Graves' hyperthyroidism and ophthalmopathy. Each CDR3 protein is one row after TCRdb ran MiXCR on the multiplex PCR reads. This table holds some 690,000 distinct CDR3 sequences, 15% to 20% found once. Sequencing input: blood. These receptors all stem from a man aged 50 to 59 with Graves' hyperthyroidism. The CDR3 runs from the conserved cysteine through the conserved F or W. D genes are given only for firm matches. Not all rows give a size; the values are once, few, many and, for expanded clones, a class.

d_gene: TRBD1; v_gene: TRBV11-2; j_gene: TRBJ2-4; abundance: many; CDR3nt: TGTGCCAGCAGCAAGGACAGGGTGTCCTTCAAAAACATTCAGTACTTC; CDR3aa: CASSKDRVSFKNIQYF
d_gene: NA; v_gene: TRBV18; j_gene: TRBJ2-3; abundance: many; CDR3nt: TGTGCCAGCTCTCGGGAAGGGCCCAGCACAGATACGCAGTATTTT; CDR3aa: CASSREGPSTDTQYF
d_gene: NA; v_gene: TRBV10-3; j_gene: TRBJ2-7; abundance: NA; CDR3nt: TGTGCCATCAGTGAGTTCTCTCGACAGGCCCCAGCAGACTTC; CDR3aa: CAISEFSRQAPADF
d_gene: TRBD2; v_gene: TRBV28; j_gene: TRBJ2-7; abundance: many; CDR3nt: TGTGCCAGCAGGGGTAGCGGGAGGAGGTCCTACGAGCAGTACTTC; CDR3aa: CASRGSGRRSYEQYF
d_gene: TRBD1; v_gene: TRBV18; j_gene: TRBJ1-1; abundance: many; CDR3nt: TGTGCCAGCTCACCTCCCACAGGGGGAAAGGTGACTGAAGCTTTCTTT; CDR3aa: CASSPPTGGKVTEAFF
d_gene: NA; v_gene: TRBV12-3/TRBV12-4; j_gene: TRBJ1-5; abundance: few; CDR3nt: TGTGCCAGCAGTTTATCGGGAGGGCCCCAGCATTTT; CDR3aa: CASSLSGGPQHF
d_gene: NA; v_gene: TRBV24-1; j_gene: TRBJ2-3; abundance: NA; CDR3nt: TGTGCCACCAGTGGAATTCTAGCAGATACGCAGTATTTT; CDR3aa: CATSGILADTQYF
d_gene: NA; v_gene: TRBV28; j_gene: TRBJ1-5; abundance: NA; CDR3nt: TGTGCCAGCAGTTTGAGACGGGGAAGTCAGCCCCAGCATTTT; CDR3aa: CASSLRRGSQPQHF
d_gene: NA; v_gene: TRBV2; j_gene: TRBJ2-7; abundance: many; CDR3nt: TGTGCCAGCAGCTTTGAACAGGCGAGCTCCTACGAGCAGTACTTC; CDR3aa: CASSFEQASSYEQYF
d_gene: NA; v_gene: TRBV27; j_gene: TRBJ1-1; abundance: many; CDR3nt: TGTGCCAGCAGTTTTAACGATTACACTGAAGCTTTCTTT; CDR3aa: CASSFNDYTEAFF
d_gene: NA; v_gene: TRBV27; j_gene: TRBJ2-2; abundance: NA; CDR3nt: TGTGCCAGCAGTCCAGGTGGCGTAAACGGGGAGCTGTTTTTT; CDR3aa: CASSPGGVNGELFF
d_gene: NA; v_gene: TRBV29-1; j_gene: TRBJ2-7; abundance: NA; CDR3nt: TGCAGCGTTGAAGATCACAGCTCCTACGAGCAGTACTTC; CDR3aa: CSVEDHSSYEQYF
d_gene: TRBD1; v_gene: TRBV28; j_gene: TRBJ1-2; abundance: many; CDR3nt: TGTGCCAGCAGCCAGCCCGGGACAGGGATCTATGGCTACACCTTC; CDR3aa: CASSQPGTGIYGYTF
d_gene: TRBD1; v_gene: TRBV27; j_gene: TRBJ2-7; abundance: many; CDR3nt: TGTGCCAGCAGCCTCGGACAGGGGTTGAGAGAGCAGTACTTC; CDR3aa: CASSLGQGLREQYF
d_gene: NA; v_gene: TRBV19; j_gene: TRBJ2-2; abundance: NA; CDR3nt: TGTGCCAGTACGGGGAAGACCGGGTATCGCACCGGGGAGCTGTTTTTT; CDR3aa: CASTGKTGYRTGELFF
d_gene: TRBD2; v_gene: TRBV20-1; j_gene: TRBJ2-3; abundance: many; CDR3nt: TGCAGTGCTAGAAGCCCTAGCGGGAGGGCAGATACGCAGTATTTT; CDR3aa: CSARSPSGRADTQYF
d_gene: NA; v_gene: TRBV12-3/TRBV12-4; j_gene: TRBJ2-1; abundance: many; CDR3nt: TGTGCCAGCAGACTCAGCTCCCGACATCGGATCTACAATGAGCAGTTCTTC; CDR3aa: CASRLSSRHRIYNEQFF
d_gene: TRBD2; v_gene: TRBV27; j_gene: TRBJ2-7; abundance: many; CDR3nt: TGTGCCAGCAGTTTAGCGGGAGGGGGTACCTCCTACGAGCAGTACTTC; CDR3aa: CASSLAGGGTSYEQYF
d_gene: TRBD1; v_gene: TRBV7-2; j_gene: TRBJ1-6; abundance: NA; CDR3nt: TGTGCCAGCAGCTTAGATACAACAGGGGACTTCTATAATTCACCCCTCCACTTT; CDR3aa: CASSLDTTGDFYNSPLHF
d_gene: TRBD1; v_gene: TRBV7-9; j_gene: TRBJ2-3; abundance: NA; CDR3nt: TGTGCCAGCAGCTCAATGACAGGGGGCGCGACAGATACGCAGTATTTT; CDR3aa: CASSSMTGGATDTQYF
d_gene: TRBD1; v_gene: TRBV6-1; j_gene: TRBJ2-1; abundance: NA; CDR3nt: TGTGCCAGCAGTGACATCCGGGACAGTTACAATGAGCAGTTCTTC; CDR3aa: CASSDIRDSYNEQFF
d_gene: NA; v_gene: TRBV12-3/TRBV12-4; j_gene: TRBJ2-3; abundance: many; CDR3nt: TGTGCCAGCAGTTTACGCGGCCCTGAGTACACAGATACGCAGTATTTT; CDR3aa: CASSLRGPEYTDTQYF
d_gene: NA; v_gene: TRBV5-1; j_gene: TRBJ1-6; abundance: NA; CDR3nt: TGCGCCAGCAGCTCCCTCCAACGGGGGTCCAATAATTCACCCCTCCACTTT; CDR3aa: CASSSLQRGSNNSPLHF
d_gene: TRBD1; v_gene: TRBV4-2; j_gene: TRBJ2-6; abundance: NA; CDR3nt: TGTGCCAGCAGCCAAGGGACAGGGGGCCCTGGGGCCAACGTCCTGACTTTC; CDR3aa: CASSQGTGGPGANVLTF
d_gene: TRBD1; v_gene: TRBV6-1; j_gene: TRBJ1-1; abundance: NA; CDR3nt: TGTGCCAGCAGTGCCGCCCCGACAGGGCAGACTTTCTTT; CDR3aa: CASSAAPTGQTFF
d_gene: TRBD2; v_gene: TRBV18; j_gene: TRBJ2-7; abundance: many; CDR3nt: TGTGCCAGCTCACTCGCGACTAGCGGGAGCCGTCACGAGCAGTACTTC; CDR3aa: CASSLATSGSRHEQYF
d_gene: TRBD1; v_gene: TRBV20-1; j_gene: TRBJ1-1; abundance: NA; CDR3nt: TGCAGTGCGAATGACAGGGGGCCCGACACTGAAGCTTTCTTT; CDR3aa: CSANDRGPDTEAFF
d_gene: NA; v_gene: TRBV6-2/TRBV6-3; j_gene: TRBJ2-1; abundance: few; CDR3nt: TGTGCCAGCAGTTACTCATTAGGGGGGTCTCTCAATACCAATGAGCAGTTCTTC; CDR3aa: CASSYSLGGSLNTNEQFF
d_gene: NA; v_gene: TRBV27; j_gene: TRBJ2-1; abundance: many; CDR3nt: TGTGCCAGCAGTTTATTCGACTCCTACAATGAGCAGTTCTTC; CDR3aa: CASSLFDSYNEQFF
d_gene: NA; v_gene: TRBV13; j_gene: TRBJ2-5; abundance: few; CDR3nt: TGTGCCAGCAGCACCGCCGGGACACGTAACCGAGAGACCCAGTACTTC; CDR3aa: CASSTAGTRNRETQYF
d_gene: TRBD2; v_gene: TRBV20-1; j_gene: TRBJ2-1; abundance: few; CDR3nt: TGCAGTGCTAGTTTTGCGGGAGGGCCAGGGGAGCAGTTCTTC; CDR3aa: CSASFAGGPGEQFF
d_gene: TRBD2; v_gene: TRBV19; j_gene: TRBJ2-1; abundance: many; CDR3nt: TGTGCCAGTAGTATAGATCGGGGGGAGAGGCCCTACAATGAGCAGTTCTTC; CDR3aa: CASSIDRGERPYNEQFF
d_gene: NA; v_gene: TRBV20-1; j_gene: TRBJ1-1; abundance: many; CDR3nt: TGCAGTGCTAGAGAACTAAGGAACTTGAACACTGAAGCTTTCTTT; CDR3aa: CSARELRNLNTEAFF
d_gene: TRBD2; v_gene: TRBV7-9; j_gene: TRBJ2-7; abundance: NA; CDR3nt: TGTGCCAGCAGCTCTTCGGAGGGACACGGGGGACTAGCGGTCTCCTACGAGCAGTACTTC; CDR3aa: CASSSSEGHGGLAVSYEQYF
d_gene: TRBD2; v_gene: TRBV6-2/TRBV6-3; j_gene: TRBJ2-5; abundance: many; CDR3nt: TGTGCCAGCAGCCTTACATCACTAGCGGGAGACCGGCAGACCCAGTACTTC; CDR3aa: CASSLTSLAGDRQTQYF